This TCR beta chain was identified during a study of identical twins. Study-level results: Zero-insertion analyses were open to partial confounding by invariant MAIT and iNKT cells. Carriage of fewer insertions was seen in abundant cord blood beta clonotypes, whereas memory repertoires showed none.

In its sample, this clonotype was seen many times. Its target is not known. The CDR3 covers 15 residues. Trimming took 3 bases from V and 0 from J, leaving 9 bases between them. In TCRdb, the 5' RACE reads were re-called with MiXCR into one record per CDR3 protein. The data show hundreds of thousands of distinct CDR3 sequences, approximately 8% seen once. These same records also appear under a second study, on yellow fever vaccine responses in identical twins.

The clonotype was recovered from a young woman in good health. V gene TRBV12-3 or TRBV12-4 combines with J gene TRBJ2-1, with D unclear. Input material: memory (CD45RO+) T cells sorted from blood. The CDR3 sequence is CASSFSPPSYNEQFF. The DNA for the CDR3 is TGTGCCAGCAGTTTCTCGCCTCCCTCCTACAATGAGCAGTTCTTC.